The present T cell receptor (beta chain) was sequenced within a study of cytomegalovirus exposure and HLA in healthy donors. Notes on the study in general: An ancestry cluster, one associated with Asian ancestry, reportedly showed fewer N-insertions than the approximately 670-donor mean in a later analysis. In vitro assays verified that three CMV-associated chains recognized CMV antigens specifically.

In the PCR, 60 Vbeta and 13 Jbeta primers were used. Method: immunoSEQ multiplex PCR; TCRdb's copy keeps in-frame clones and lacks some. The sample lists 110,000 or so clones; 80% were seen once. The V segment lost 2 bases and the J segment 0 bases; nucleotides outside the gene matches: 5. Per germline, CDR1 KGHSH and CDR2 LQKENI. The CDR3 extends over 16 amino acids. Worth noting for this clone: Its matching antigen is unknown.

Material: PBMCs. The rearrangement joins TRBV18 to TRBJ2-7, with TRBD2 identical over 9 bases. The clonotype was recovered from a man aged 25 to 45 in good health and CMV-seropositive. CDR3 bases: TGTGCCAGCTCACCATTAGCGGGGGCCCTCTCCTACGAGCAGTACTTC. Translation gives CASSPLAGALSYEQYF.